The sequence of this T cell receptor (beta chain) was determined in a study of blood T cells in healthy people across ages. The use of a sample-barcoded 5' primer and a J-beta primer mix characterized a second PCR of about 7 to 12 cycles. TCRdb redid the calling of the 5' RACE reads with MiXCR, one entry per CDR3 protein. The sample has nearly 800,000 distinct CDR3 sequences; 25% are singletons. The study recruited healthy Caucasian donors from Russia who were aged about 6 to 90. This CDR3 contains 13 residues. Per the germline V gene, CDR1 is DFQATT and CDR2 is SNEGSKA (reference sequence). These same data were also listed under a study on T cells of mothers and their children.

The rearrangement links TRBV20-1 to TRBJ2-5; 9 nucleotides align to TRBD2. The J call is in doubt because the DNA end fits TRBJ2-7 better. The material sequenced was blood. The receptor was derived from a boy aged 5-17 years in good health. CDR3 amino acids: CSAIGREGYEQYF. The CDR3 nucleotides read TGCAGTGCTATTGGGCGGGAGGGCTACGAGCAGTACTTC.